This TCR beta chain was found in a study of blood T cell repertoires in COVID-19. Overall study: Sources were T cells, B-cell-depleted T cells, or PBMCs; the material itself was cDNA or gDNA.

Germline lookup yields CDR1 SNHLY and CDR2 FYNNEI. With 5 bases removed from V and 2 bases from J, the gap between germline ends came to 17 bases. This CDR3 has 16 residues. Under the authors' procedure: By means of reference gene primer amplification, nucleated cell counts were estimated. Repertoires were generated with immunoSEQ multiplex PCR, while TCRdb's copy carries only in-frame clones and drops some. D and trimming were read from the DNA, whereas the V and J calls and clone size are those reported in that table. The sample records 200,000 to 250,000 clones, 83% being singletons. Clinical histories supplied by participants themselves formed the basis of cohort assignment. Exposed study participants had met a COVID-19 case within 2 weeks before entry.

The sequenced material came from PBMCs or T cells enriched from blood (not recorded which). The receptor comes from a woman in her thirties or forties who had been exposed to COVID-19. The chain links TRBV2 to TRBJ2-3; the D gene is possibly TRBD1 (6 bases). The CDR3 DNA is TGTGCCAGCAGTCCCCGGGCAGGGGACCCCACAGATACGCAGTATTTT. It yields the protein CASSPRAGDPTDTQYF.